What follows is one TCR beta chain and its context. The antigen remains unidentified. Measured with immunoSEQ multiplex PCR; TCRdb has only the in-frame clones, and not every one. The table lists around 94,000 clones, 80% to 90% of them singletons, with about 0.3% in the top ten. This CDR3 is built from 19 residues. V was trimmed by 4 bases and J by 0 bases, leaving 23 bases between them. CDR1 and CDR2 from the germline V gene are SGDLS and YYNGEE. This sample is drawn from a study of OX40 agonist ivuxolimab in advanced cancers. Study-level background: Among those enrolled, mean age was 60 years (range about 23 to 80) and 82.7% were male.

Whole-study results and caveats: No antigen was identified for the clonally expanded peripheral T cells.

This chain joins TRBV9 and TRBJ1-3; D possibly corresponds to TRBD1 (5 bases). The TCR was taken from an adult with an advanced solid tumor such as melanoma, head and neck, liver or kidney cancer. Sample: CD4+ or CD8+ T cells sorted from blood, taken in a trial of the OX40 agonist ivuxolimab. The CDR3 loop is CASSPHPRGEANSGNTIYF. The CDR3 nucleotides are TGTGCCAGCAGCCCTCACCCTCGGGGGGAGGCGAACTCTGGAAACACCATATATTTT.